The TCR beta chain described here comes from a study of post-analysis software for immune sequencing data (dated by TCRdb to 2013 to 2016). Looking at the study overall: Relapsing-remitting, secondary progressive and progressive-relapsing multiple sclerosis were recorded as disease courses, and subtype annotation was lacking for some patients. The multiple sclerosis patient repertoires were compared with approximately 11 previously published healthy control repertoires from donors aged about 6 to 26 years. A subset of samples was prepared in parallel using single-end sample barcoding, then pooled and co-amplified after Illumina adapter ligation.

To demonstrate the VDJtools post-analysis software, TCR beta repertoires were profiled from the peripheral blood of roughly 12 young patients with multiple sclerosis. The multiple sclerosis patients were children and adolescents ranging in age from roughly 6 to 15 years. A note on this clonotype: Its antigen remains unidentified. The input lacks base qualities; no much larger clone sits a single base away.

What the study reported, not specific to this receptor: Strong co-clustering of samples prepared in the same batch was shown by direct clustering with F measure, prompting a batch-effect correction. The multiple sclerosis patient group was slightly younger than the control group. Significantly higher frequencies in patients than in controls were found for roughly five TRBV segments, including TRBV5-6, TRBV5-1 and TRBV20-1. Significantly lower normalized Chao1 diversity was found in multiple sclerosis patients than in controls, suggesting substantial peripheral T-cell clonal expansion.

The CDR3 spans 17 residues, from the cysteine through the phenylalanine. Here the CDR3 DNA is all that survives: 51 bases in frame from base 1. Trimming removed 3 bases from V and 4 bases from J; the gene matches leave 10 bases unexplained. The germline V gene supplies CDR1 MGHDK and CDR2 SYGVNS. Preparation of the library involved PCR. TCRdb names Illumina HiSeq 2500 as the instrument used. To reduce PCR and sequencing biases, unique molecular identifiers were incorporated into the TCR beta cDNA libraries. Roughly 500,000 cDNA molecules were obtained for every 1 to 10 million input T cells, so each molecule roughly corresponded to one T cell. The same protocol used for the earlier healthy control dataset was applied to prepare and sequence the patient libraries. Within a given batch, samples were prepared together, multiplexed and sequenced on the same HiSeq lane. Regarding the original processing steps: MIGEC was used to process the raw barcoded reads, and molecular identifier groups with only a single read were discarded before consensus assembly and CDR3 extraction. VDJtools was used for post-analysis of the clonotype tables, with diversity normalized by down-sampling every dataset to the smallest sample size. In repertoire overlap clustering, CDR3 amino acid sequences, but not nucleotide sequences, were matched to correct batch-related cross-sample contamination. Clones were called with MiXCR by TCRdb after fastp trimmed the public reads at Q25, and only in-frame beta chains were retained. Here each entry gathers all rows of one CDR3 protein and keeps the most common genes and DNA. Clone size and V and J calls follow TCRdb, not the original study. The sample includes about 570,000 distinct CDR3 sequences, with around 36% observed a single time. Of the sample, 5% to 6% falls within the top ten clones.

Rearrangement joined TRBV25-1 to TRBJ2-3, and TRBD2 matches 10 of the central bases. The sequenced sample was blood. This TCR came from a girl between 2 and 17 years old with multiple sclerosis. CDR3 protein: CASSESASGGSADTQYF. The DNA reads TGTGCCAGCAGTGAGTCGGCTAGCGGGGGATCGGCAGATACGCAGTATTTT.